One T cell receptor (beta chain) is described in this entry. TCRdb's table, derived via immunoSEQ multiplex PCR, lists solely in-frame clones and lacks some. Altogether fewer than 350,000 clones are present, under 95% being singletons, with the ten largest covering about 3%. The sample is drawn from a study of blood T cell repertoires in COVID-19. The CDR3 has 14 amino acids. V dropped 5 bases and J dropped 10 bases, with 18 bases sitting between them. From germline, CDR1 is SNHLY and CDR2 FYNNEI. The gene calls are TRBV2 and TRBJ2-1, with D possibly being TRBD2 (6 bases). The TCR originated in a man in his forties who had been exposed to COVID-19. The source material was PBMCs or T cells enriched from blood (not recorded which). As DNA, the CDR3 is TGTGCCAGCAGTTCATCTAGCGCCATAATCGAGCAGTTCTTC. It yields the protein CASSSSSAIIEQFF.